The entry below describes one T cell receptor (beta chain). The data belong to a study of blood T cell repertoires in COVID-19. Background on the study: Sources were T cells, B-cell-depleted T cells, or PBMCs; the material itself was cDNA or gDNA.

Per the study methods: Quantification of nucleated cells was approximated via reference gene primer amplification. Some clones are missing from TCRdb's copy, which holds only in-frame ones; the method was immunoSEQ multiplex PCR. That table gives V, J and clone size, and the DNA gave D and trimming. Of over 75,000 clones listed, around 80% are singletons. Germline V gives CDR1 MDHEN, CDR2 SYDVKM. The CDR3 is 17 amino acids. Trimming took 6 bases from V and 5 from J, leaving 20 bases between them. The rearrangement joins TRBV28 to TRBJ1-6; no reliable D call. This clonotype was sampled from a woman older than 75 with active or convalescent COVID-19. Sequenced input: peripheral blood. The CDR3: CASSIPEAASNNSPLHF. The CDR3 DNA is TGTGCCAGCAGCATACCAGAGGCCGCCAGTAATAATTCACCCCTCCACTTT.